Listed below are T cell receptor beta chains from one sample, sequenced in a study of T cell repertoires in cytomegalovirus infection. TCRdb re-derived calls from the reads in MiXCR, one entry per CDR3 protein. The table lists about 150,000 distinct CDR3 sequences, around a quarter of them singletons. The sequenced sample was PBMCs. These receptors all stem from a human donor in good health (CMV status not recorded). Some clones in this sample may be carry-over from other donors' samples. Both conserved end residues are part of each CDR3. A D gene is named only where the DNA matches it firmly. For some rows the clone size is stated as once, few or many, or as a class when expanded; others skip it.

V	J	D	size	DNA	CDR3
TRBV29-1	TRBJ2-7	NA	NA	TGCAGCGTTGATGGGGGGGCTCACGAGCAGTACTTC	CSVDGGAHEQYF
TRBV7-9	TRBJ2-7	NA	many	TGTGCCAGCAGCCCAAACCTACAGTCCAACCCCTACGAGCAGTACTTC	CASSPNLQSNPYEQYF
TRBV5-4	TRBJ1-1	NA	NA	TGTGCCAGCAGCTTGGGGTTAGTGGGTCTCACTGAAGCTTTCTTT	CASSLGLVGLTEAFF
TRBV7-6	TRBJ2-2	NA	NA	TGTGCTAGCAGCTCGGTCCAGACCGGGGAGCTGTTTTTT	CASSSVQTGELFF
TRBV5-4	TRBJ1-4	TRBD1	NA	TGTGCCAGCAGCTTGGGCGGGACAGGACTTGAAAAACTGTTTTTT	CASSLGGTGLEKLFF
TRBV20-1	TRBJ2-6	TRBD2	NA	TGCAGTGCTAGTCGGCGGGGGACCGACCTCTCTGGGGCCAACGTCCTGACTTTC	CSASRRGTDLSGANVLTF
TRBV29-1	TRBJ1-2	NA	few	TGCAGCGTTGAAAATGCGCAGGGTAGCGGCTCCACCTTC	CSVENAQGSGSTF
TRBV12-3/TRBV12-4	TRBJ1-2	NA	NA	TGTGCCAGCAGTTTTAGTGTAAGCTCCTCTGGCTACACCTTC	CASSFSVSSSGYTF
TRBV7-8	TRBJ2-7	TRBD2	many	TGTGCCAGCAGCAGCTTAGCACTAGCGGGAGGTAGCGACGAGCAGTACTTC	CASSSLALAGGSDEQYF
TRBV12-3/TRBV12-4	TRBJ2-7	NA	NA	TGTGCCAGCAGCTTCCGGGACACTTACTCCTACGAGCAGTACTTC	CASSFRDTYSYEQYF
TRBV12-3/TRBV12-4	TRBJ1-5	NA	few	TGTGCCAGCAGTTTTTCAGGGAATCAGCCCCAGCATTTT	CASSFSGNQPQHF
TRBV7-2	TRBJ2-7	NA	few	TGTGCCAGCAGCCGGACAGCCTACGAGCAGTACTTC	CASSRTAYEQYF
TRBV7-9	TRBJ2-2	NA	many	TGTGCCAGCAGCTTCTCCAGGACCGGGGAGCTGTTTTTT	CASSFSRTGELFF
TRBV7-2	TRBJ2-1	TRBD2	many	TGTGCCAGCAGCTTAGCTCTTGGGACTAGCGGGAACGAGCAGTTCTTC	CASSLALGTSGNEQFF
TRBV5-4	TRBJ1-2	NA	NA	TGTGCCAGCAGGGCGGGGGGAACTAACTATGGCTACACCTTC	CASRAGGTNYGYTF
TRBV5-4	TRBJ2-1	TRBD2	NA	TGTGCCAGCAGCTTGGGGGGACTAGCGGGGGGAAATGAGCAGTTCTTC	CASSLGGLAGGNEQFF
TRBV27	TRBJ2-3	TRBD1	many	TGTGCCAGTCAAAAGACAGGGGCAGATACGCAGTATTTT	CASQKTGADTQYF
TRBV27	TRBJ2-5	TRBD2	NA	TGTGCCAGCCAAATAGCGGGGGGCAGCGAGACCCAGTACTTC	CASQIAGGSETQYF
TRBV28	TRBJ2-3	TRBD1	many	TGTGCCAGCAGTCCTCAGGGGGACAGGGCGCCAGATACGCAGTATTTT	CASSPQGDRAPDTQYF
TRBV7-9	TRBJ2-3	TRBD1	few	TGTGCCAGCAGCACATGGACAGGGAGGACAAATACGCAGTATTTT	CASSTWTGRTNTQYF
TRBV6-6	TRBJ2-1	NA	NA	TGTGCCAGCAGTGGATGGGAGAATGAGCAGTTCTTC	CASSGWENEQFF
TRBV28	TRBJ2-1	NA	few	TGTGCCAGCAGCCTAGTTACGAGCCCACAGTTCTTC	CASSLVTSPQFF
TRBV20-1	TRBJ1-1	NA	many	TGCAGTGCCAGGGAGGGGACGAACACTGAAGCTTTCTTT	CSAREGTNTEAFF
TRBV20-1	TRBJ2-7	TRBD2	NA	TGCAGTGCTAGAGAACCCCTAGCGGGTTCCTACGAGCAGTACTTC	CSAREPLAGSYEQYF
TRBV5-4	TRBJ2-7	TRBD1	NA	TGTGCCAGCAGCTCCGGGACAGGGGGCTCGGAACAGTACTTC	CASSSGTGGSEQYF